This T cell receptor beta chain is from a study of cytomegalovirus exposure and HLA in healthy donors. General observations from the study: Rarity held for most TCR sequences, but there were some public TCRs that occurred in many donors.

Worth noting for this clone: As yet, its antigen is unknown.

This CDR3 region has 15 residues. Trimming took 1 base from V and 5 from J; bases not matched to a gene: 5. Germline CDR1 SQVTM, CDR2 ANQGSEA. Clones were read by immunoSEQ multiplex PCR, and TCRdb kept only the in-frame ones, dropping some. There are hundreds of thousands of clones in the sample; 90% occur only once, and roughly 3% lies in the top ten. The chain combines TRBV29-1 with TRBJ1-4; TRBD1 matches 9 bases. The specimen sequenced was PBMCs. The sequence was collected from a woman aged 25 to 39 in good health and CMV-seronegative. The CDR3: CSVEGIGQGNEKLFF. CDR3 sequence (DNA): TGCAGCGTTGAAGGGATAGGACAGGGGAATGAAAAACTGTTTTTT.